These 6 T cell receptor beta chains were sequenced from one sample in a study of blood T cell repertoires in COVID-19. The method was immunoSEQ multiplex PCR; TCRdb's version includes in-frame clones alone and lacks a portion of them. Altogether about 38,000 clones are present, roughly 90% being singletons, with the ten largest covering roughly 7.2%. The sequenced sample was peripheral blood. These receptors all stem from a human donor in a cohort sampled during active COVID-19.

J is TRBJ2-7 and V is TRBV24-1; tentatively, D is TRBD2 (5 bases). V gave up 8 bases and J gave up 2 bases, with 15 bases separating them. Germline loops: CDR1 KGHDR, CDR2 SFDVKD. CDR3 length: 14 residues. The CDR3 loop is CATTMWRFTYEQYF. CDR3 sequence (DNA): TGTGCCACCACCATGTGGAGGTTTACCTACGAGCAGTACTTC.

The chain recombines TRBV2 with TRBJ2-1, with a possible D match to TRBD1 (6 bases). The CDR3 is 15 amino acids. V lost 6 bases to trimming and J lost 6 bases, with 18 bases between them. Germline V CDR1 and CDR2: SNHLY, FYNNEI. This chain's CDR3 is CASRATGIAPNEQFF. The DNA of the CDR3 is TGTGCCAGCAGGGCCACAGGGATTGCGCCCAATGAGCAGTTCTTC.

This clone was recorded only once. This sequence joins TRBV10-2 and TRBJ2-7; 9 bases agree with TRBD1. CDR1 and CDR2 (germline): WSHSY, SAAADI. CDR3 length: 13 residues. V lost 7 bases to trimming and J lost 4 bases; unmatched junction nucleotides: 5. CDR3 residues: CASMGDRVYEQYF. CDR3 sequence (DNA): TGCGCCAGCATGGGGGACAGGGTGTACGAGCAGTACTTC.

The CDR3 region is CASTSPNPGQGDYGYTF. DNA for the CDR3: TGTGCCAGTACCTCCCCTAATCCGGGACAGGGTGACTATGGCTACACCTTC. J is TRBJ1-2 and V is TRBV19; TRBD1 agrees at 9 bases. V shed 7 bases, J shed 3 bases, and the junction held 15 bases outside the gene matches. The CDR3 spans 17 residues. CDR1 is LNHDA, CDR2 SQIVND, per germline (reference sequence).

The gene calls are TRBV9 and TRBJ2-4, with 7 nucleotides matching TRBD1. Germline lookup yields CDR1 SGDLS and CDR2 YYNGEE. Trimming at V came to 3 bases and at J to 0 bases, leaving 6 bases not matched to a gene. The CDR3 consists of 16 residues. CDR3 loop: CASSAGTELAKNIQYF. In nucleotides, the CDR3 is TGTGCCAGCAGCGCAGGGACAGAACTAGCCAAAAACATTCAGTACTTC.

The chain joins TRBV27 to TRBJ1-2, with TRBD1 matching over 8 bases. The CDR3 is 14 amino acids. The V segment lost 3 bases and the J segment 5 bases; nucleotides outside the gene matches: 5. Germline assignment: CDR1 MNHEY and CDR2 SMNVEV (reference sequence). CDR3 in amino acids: CASSFTGGRYGYTF. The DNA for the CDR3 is TGTGCCAGCAGTTTCACAGGGGGAAGGTATGGCTACACCTTC.